These 30 T cell receptor beta chains were sequenced from one sample in a study of STAT5B mutations in CD4+ large granular lymphocyte leukemia. Sequencing was performed with immunoSEQ multiplex PCR; in TCRdb, only in-frame clones are kept and a portion is missing. Among about 38,000 clones, around 80% were seen once, and the ten largest hold around 0.57%. Sequenced sample: CD4+ T cells from blood buffy coats. All receptors derive from a human donor in good health.

This clone was seen just once. J is TRBJ2-5 and V is TRBV18; D gene uncertain. V was cut by 3 bases and J by 2 bases, with 10 bases left in between. Germline CDR1 reads KGHSH; CDR2 reads LQKENI. The CDR3 runs 14 residues. The CDR3 DNA reads as TGTGCCAGCTCACCCCGGGCAAATCAAGAGACCCAGTACTTC. Translating it yields CASSPRANQETQYF.

V gene TRBV5-1 combines with J gene TRBJ2-7; 7 bases match TRBD1. Germline assignment: CDR1 SGHRS and CDR2 YFSETQ. CDR3 length: 16 amino acids. With 2 bases clipped from V and 5 bases from J, the junction kept 13 bases outside the gene matches. CDR3 residues: CASSFIRQGALNEQYF. The CDR3 DNA reads as TGCGCCAGCAGCTTCATTCGACAGGGCGCCCTTAACGAGCAGTACTTC.

The V gene is TRBV4-1, the J gene TRBJ2-6; no clear D gene. V lost 1 base and J lost 1, with 8 bases in between. In germline, CDR1 is MGHRA, CDR2 YSYEKL. This CDR3 comprises 16 residues. The CDR3 here is CASSQVLGSGANVLTF. The CDR3 DNA follows: TGCGCCAGCAGCCAAGTTTTGGGGTCTGGGGCCAACGTCCTGACTTTC.

The chain links TRBV28 to TRBJ2-1; the match to TRBD1 covers 8 bases. Germline values: CDR1 MDHEN, CDR2 SYDVKM. The CDR3 sequence is 14 residues long. J lost 7 bases, V lost 6 bases, and 8 bases had no gene match. CDR3 bases: TGTGCCAGCAGCCTCGGACAGGGCTTGAATGAGCAGTTCTTC. Protein sequence: CASSLGQGLNEQFF.

The V and J genes are TRBV4-1 and TRBJ2-7; the D is unclear. The CDR3 consists of 12 residues. V was trimmed by 0 bases and J by 5 bases, leaving 5 bases between them. Germline V CDR1 and CDR2: MGHRA, YSYEKL. CDR3 in amino acids: CASSQDNNEQYF. The CDR3 coding sequence is TGCGCCAGCAGCCAAGATAATAACGAGCAGTACTTC.

This clone has a handful of counts. The gene calls are TRBV2 and TRBJ2-7, with 10 positions matching TRBD2. The CDR3 runs to 15 residues. Germline CDR1 SNHLY, CDR2 FYNNEI. V lost 6 bases, J lost 6 bases, and 11 bases stayed unmatched. CDR3: CASRSLAGARGEQYF. The DNA for the CDR3 is TGTGCCAGCAGGTCTCTAGCGGGAGCTCGGGGCGAGCAGTACTTC.

This rearrangement joins TRBV7-8 to TRBJ2-5, with 7 bases lining up with TRBD2. Germline V gives CDR1 SGHVS, CDR2 FQNEAQ. The CDR3 totals 15 residues. V was clipped by 1 base and J by 7 bases; unmatched bases: 9. The CDR3 coding sequence is TGTGCCAGCAGCTTAGTTCGGGTCAGGGAGGGGACCCAGTACTTC. Translation gives CASSLVRVREGTQYF. The variable domain in full, with the rest retrieved from reference TRBV7-8 and TRBJ2-5, is GAGVSQSPRYKVAKRGQDVALRCDPISGHVSLFWYQQALGQGPEFLTYFQNEAQLDKSGLPSDRFFAERPEGSVSTLKIQRTQQEDSAVYLCASSLVRVREGTQYFGPGTRLLVL.

In this sample, this clone turned up once. The chain recombines TRBV5-8 with TRBJ1-6; perhaps TRBD1 as D (5 bases). V gave up 1 base and J gave up 7 bases, with 6 bases separating them. The length of the CDR3 is 13 residues. Germline CDR1 and CDR2: SGHTS and YDEGEE. The CDR3 spells CASSLRQNSPLHF. DNA of the CDR3: TGTGCCAGCAGCTTGAGACAGAATTCACCCCTCCACTTT.

The chain has TRBV18 and TRBJ1-1, with TRBD1 identical over 8 bases. V was pared by 4 bases and J by 4 bases, with 2 bases of the junction left unmatched. In germline, CDR1 is KGHSH, CDR2 LQKENI. The CDR3 runs to 13 residues. CDR3 sequence: CASSRDRSTEAFF. The CDR3 DNA reads as TGTGCCAGCTCACGGGACAGGTCCACTGAAGCTTTCTTT.

The chain has TRBV10-1 and TRBJ2-7; TRBD1 is a possible D gene (6 bases). Germline assignment: CDR1 WNHNN and CDR2 SYGVQD (reference sequence). CDR3 length: 13 amino acids. The V end lost 9 bases, the J end lost 7 bases, and 19 bases lay between the germline ends. In DNA, the CDR3 is TGCGCCAGTTACACAGGGAGACATAATGAGCAGTACTTC. Its translation is CASYTGRHNEQYF.

Only a few counts were recorded for this clone. The chain couples TRBV4-1 to TRBJ1-2, with a weak D call TRBD1 (5 bases). Germline V gene sequence: CDR1 MGHRA, CDR2 YSYEKL. CDR3 length: 15 amino acids. Trimming pared 0 bases from V and 4 bases from J, leaving 12 bases between. The CDR3 nucleotides read TGCGCCAGCAGCCAAGAATCCGGGACCGTCTATGGCTACACCTTC. It is translated as CASSQESGTVYGYTF.

This rearrangement joins TRBV11-3 to TRBJ2-7; TRBD1 agrees at 10 bases. The J segment lost 2 bases and the V segment lost 5 bases, leaving 9 bases of the junction unmatched. Germline V gene data show CDR1 as SGHNT and CDR2 as YENEEA. The CDR3 spans 16 residues. CDR3 nucleotide sequence: TGTGCCAGCAGCCCTGGACAGGGGGAAGATACCTACGAGCAGTACTTC. It codes for CASSPGQGEDTYEQYF.

The chain is built from TRBV27 and TRBJ2-7; maybe TRBD1 (5 bases). This CDR3 is 15 amino acids long. The V gene lost 0 bases and the J gene lost 2 bases, with 11 bases spanning the gap. Per germline, CDR1 MNHEY and CDR2 SMNVEV (reference sequence). CDR3 coding DNA: TGTGCCAGCAGTTTATCGGGCAGGGATCCCTACGAGCAGTACTTC. This encodes CASSLSGRDPYEQYF.

The chain is built from TRBV4-1 and TRBJ2-7; possibly TRBD1 for D (7 bases). This CDR3 has 17 amino acids. Germline values: CDR1 MGHRA, CDR2 YSYEKL. V dropped 5 bases and J dropped 0 bases, with 20 bases sitting between them. The CDR3 loop reads CASSSHLGRGVSYEQYF. CDR3 in DNA: TGCGCCAGCAGCTCACACCTCGGCAGGGGGGTCTCCTACGAGCAGTACTTC.

CDR3 coding DNA: TGTGCCAGCAGTTCGGGACAAGAGAAGGCCCAGCATTTT. Amino acids: CASSSGQEKAQHF. The chain couples TRBV6-6 to TRBJ1-5; D is possibly TRBD1 (6 bases). This CDR3 has 13 residues. Per germline, CDR1 MNHNY and CDR2 SVGAGI (reference sequence). V lost 4 bases and J lost 11, with 15 bases in between.

The V call is TRBV6-5, the J call TRBJ2-1, with TRBD2 matching 10 bases. CDR1 MNHEY and CDR2 SVGAGI come from the germline V gene. The V segment lost 6 bases and the J segment 11 bases; nucleotides outside the gene matches: 7. CDR3 length equals 13 residues. DNA for the CDR3: TGTGCCAGCAGGGGGCTAGCGGGGGACAAGCAGTTCTTC. This encodes CASRGLAGDKQFF.

This clone was found a few times. This chain joins TRBV6-5 and TRBJ1-2; TRBD1 agrees at 7 bases. The CDR3 covers 13 residues. V shed 7 bases, J shed 5 bases, and the junction held 7 bases outside the gene matches. From germline, CDR1 is MNHEY and CDR2 SVGAGI. CDR3 protein: CASTRGQWYGYTF. CDR3 in DNA: TGTGCCAGCACCAGGGGACAGTGGTATGGCTACACCTTC.

V gene TRBV5-1 combines with J gene TRBJ2-2; the match to TRBD2 covers 11 bases. This CDR3 contains 17 residues. Germline CDR1 reads SGHRS; CDR2 reads YFSETQ. V lost 3 bases and J lost 5; bases outside the gene matches: 9. The CDR3 nucleotides read TGCGCCAGCAGCTCCCTGCTAGCGGGGGGCTATACCGGGGAGCTGTTTTTT. Residues: CASSSLLAGGYTGELFF. The variable domain in full, with the rest retrieved from reference TRBV5-1 and TRBJ2-2, is KAGVTQTPRYLIKTRGQQVTLSCSPISGHRSVSWYQQTPGQGLQFLFEYFSETQRNKGNFPGRFSGRQFSNSRSEMNVSTLELGDSALYLCASSSLLAGGYTGELFFGEGSRLTVL.

This rearrangement joins TRBV7-6 to TRBJ2-1; TRBD2 matches at 7 bases. The V gene's germline CDR1 is SGHVS and CDR2 FNYEAQ. The CDR3 covers 15 residues. J was trimmed by 1 base and V by 10 bases; bases with no gene match: 10. The CDR3 protein is CATHPGGLSYNEQFF. The DNA of the CDR3 is TGTGCCACCCATCCGGGAGGCCTATCCTACAATGAGCAGTTCTTC.

This clone was counted a few times. The J gene is TRBJ2-3, the V gene TRBV5-5, with 7 bases that match TRBD1. CDR1 and CDR2 from the germline V gene are SGHKS and YYEKEE (reference sequence). V lost 4 bases and J lost 3; bases outside the gene matches: 2. CDR3 size: 13 residues. Written as DNA, the CDR3 is TGTGCCAGCAGCAACAGGGGTACAGATACGCAGTATTTT. Protein product: CASSNRGTDTQYF.

The rearrangement uses TRBV5-6 and TRBJ1-2; a possible D gene is TRBD1 (5 bases). Germline assignment: CDR1 SGHDT and CDR2 YYEEEE. The CDR3 runs 11 residues. V lost 2 bases and J 8 bases, leaving 7 bases between the germline ends. In DNA form, the CDR3 reads TGTGCCAGCAGCTTCTCAGGGGGCTACACCTTC. It encodes CASSFSGGYTF.

In DNA form, the CDR3 reads TGTGCCAGCAGCTTCCCTCCGGGACAGGGCTACAATGAGCAGTTCTTC. Protein product: CASSFPPGQGYNEQFF. The chain links TRBV5-4 to TRBJ2-1, with 9 bases matching TRBD1. The CDR3 totals 16 residues. The germline CDR1 and CDR2 sequences are SGHNT and YYREEE (reference sequence). The junction had 6 bases not matched to a gene; V was cut back by 2 bases and J by 3 bases.

This clone occurred a few times. The V gene is TRBV2, the J gene TRBJ2-7; maybe TRBD1 (5 bases). CDR1 is SNHLY and CDR2 is FYNNEI in the germline V gene. This CDR3 has 14 residues. The V and J ends lost 4 bases and 1 base respectively, with 11 bases between them. The CDR3 bases are TGTGCCAGCAGTGCCCAGGGTAATTCCTACGAGCAGTACTTC. This encodes CASSAQGNSYEQYF. Using reference TRBV2 and TRBJ2-7 for the parts outside the CDR3, the full variable domain is EPEVTQTPSHQVTQMGQEVILRCVPISNHLYFYWYRQILGQKVEFLVSFYNNEISEKSEIFDDQFSVERPDGSNFTLKIRSTKLEDSAMYFCASSAQGNSYEQYFGPGTRLTVT.

J is TRBJ2-1 and V is TRBV11-2, with 12 bases lining up with TRBD1. With 6 bases clipped from V and 9 bases from J, the junction kept 9 bases outside the gene matches. The CDR3 runs to 15 residues. CDR1 and CDR2 (germline): SGHAT, FQNNGV. The CDR3 loop reads CASSPGTGGRGEQFF. For the CDR3, the DNA is TGTGCCAGCAGTCCCGGGACAGGGGGCCGGGGTGAGCAGTTCTTC.

The J gene is TRBJ2-1, the V gene TRBV9; TRBD2 agrees at 10 bases. The CDR3 loop spans 15 amino acids. Germline V gives CDR1 SGDLS, CDR2 YYNGEE. The ends lost 4 bases at V and 5 bases at J; junction bases unmatched: 6. The CDR3 reads CASSPSGRADNEQFF. The DNA for the CDR3 is TGTGCCAGCAGCCCAAGCGGGAGGGCCGACAATGAGCAGTTCTTC.

This clone was seen a few times. The chain joins TRBV7-2 to TRBJ1-2; no clear D. This CDR3 comprises 14 residues. Germline V gene data show CDR1 as SGHTA and CDR2 as FQGNSA. Deletions cut 3 bases from V and 8 bases from J, with 16 bases between. The CDR3 nucleotides are TGTGCCAGCAGCTTTAATTCGGGAGGGTACGGCTACACCTTC. It translates to CASSFNSGGYGYTF. Complete variable domain (other parts from reference TRBV7-2 and TRBJ1-2): GAGVSQSPSNKVTEKGKDVELRCDPISGHTALYWYRQSLGQGLEFLIYFQGNSAPDKSGLPSDRFSAERTGGSVSTLTIQRTQQEDSAVYLCASSFNSGGYGYTFGSGTRLTVV.

The chain couples TRBV6-5 to TRBJ2-1; D is unresolved. Trimming took off 0 bases at V and 10 bases at J, with 10 bases between the two ends. This CDR3 spans 13 amino acids. Looked up from germline, CDR1 is MNHEY and CDR2 is SVGAGI. Written as DNA, the CDR3 is TGTGCCAGCAGTTACTCCCGACGGCGAGAGCAGTTCTTC. As protein: CASSYSRRREQFF.

The CDR3: CASSLVIGLGGETQYF. The CDR3 DNA follows: TGCGCCAGCAGCTTGGTGATAGGACTAGGGGGGGAGACCCAGTACTTC. This chain uses TRBV5-1 with TRBJ2-5; D is possibly TRBD2 (7 bases). This CDR3 has 16 residues. V shed 0 bases and J shed 5 bases, with 17 bases lying between them. Germline CDR1 reads SGHRS; CDR2 reads YFSETQ.

The rearrangement joins TRBV18 to TRBJ1-2; 8 nucleotides align to TRBD1. Germline V gene sequence: CDR1 KGHSH, CDR2 LQKENI. The CDR3 totals 14 residues. The junction had 5 bases not matched to a gene; V was cut back by 3 bases and J by 5 bases. The CDR3 coding sequence is TGTGCCAGCTCACCGGACAGGGACTCTTATGGCTACACCTTC. It codes for CASSPDRDSYGYTF.

V and J are TRBV7-2 and TRBJ1-6; D call uncertain. V lost 5 bases and J lost 8, with 13 bases in between. The CDR3 length is 14 residues. Germline CDR1 is SGHTA and CDR2 is FQGNSA. The CDR3 nucleotides read TGTGCCAGCAGCATCCGGCTACCGGATTCACCCCTCCACTTT. Translation gives CASSIRLPDSPLHF.